One sample yielded the 17 T cell receptor beta chains listed below, sequenced in a study of CD8+ T cells in alopecia areata (dated by TCRdb to between 2017 and 2018). Library generation was performed with the immunoSEQ multiplex PCR assay. RNA was extracted from all samples and reverse transcribed into cDNA as template for TCR sequencing. In its TCRdb copy, this immuneACCESS table keeps in-frame sequences only and misses some clones. Where compared with another copy, unresolved V genes explain less than half of these, and the others have no known cause. This sample is represented by under 30,000 clones; 50% to 55% of them were singletons. The ten most abundant clones make up under 35% of the sample. The material sequenced was NKG2D-high CD8+ T cells sorted from blood. The cell subset or site label for this specimen denotes: sorted CD8+ NKG2D-high blood T cells. The receptors derive from a human donor with alopecia areata.

This clone was seen more than once but under ten times. V usage is TRBV28 and J usage is TRBJ2-7; D is possibly TRBD1 or TRBD2 (6 bases each). V shed 5 bases and J shed 9 bases, with 26 bases lying between them. CDR1 and CDR2 from the germline V gene are MDHEN and SYDVKM. The CDR3 loop spans 16 amino acids. The CDR3 loop is CASSLRYRDMRGWQYF. The CDR3, as DNA: TGTGCCAGCAGTCTCAGATACCGGGACATGCGGGGTTGGCAGTACTTC.

The V call is TRBV29-1, the J call TRBJ2-2, with D uncertain. The V end was cut by 4 bases, the J end by 6 bases, with 6 bases between. Germline V gene lookup returns CDR1 SQVTM and CDR2 ANQGSEA. The CDR3 runs to 11 residues. The CDR3 region is CSVGDSGELFF. In nucleotides, the CDR3 is TGCAGCGTTGGAGACTCCGGGGAGCTGTTTTTT.

A few counts support this clone. The chain is built from TRBV4-1 and TRBJ1-1, with 8 bases lining up with TRBD1. The CDR3 consists of 16 residues. J was trimmed by 0 bases and V by 3 bases; bases with no gene match: 6. Looked up from germline, CDR1 is MGHRA and CDR2 is YSYEKL. In DNA, the CDR3 is TGCGCCAGCAGCCACCGAGACAGGGGCCTGAACACTGAAGCTTTCTTT. Translated: CASSHRDRGLNTEAFF.

This chain links TRBV7-3 with TRBJ1-2, with TRBD1 matching 8 bases. CDR1 is SGHTA and CDR2 is FQGTGA in the germline V gene. The CDR3 length is 14 residues. V trimming: 5 bases; J trimming: 6 bases; junction bases outside the gene matches: 8. The DNA of the CDR3 is TGTGCCAGCAGCCCAAGGGCAGGGGGCGATGGCTACACCTTC. Its protein is CASSPRAGGDGYTF.

The J gene is TRBJ2-5, the V gene TRBV2; tentative D call: TRBD2 (6 bases). Trimming shortened V by 11 bases and J by 5 bases, and 24 bases separated the two germline ends. The CDR3 loop spans 15 amino acids. CDR1 and CDR2 (germline): SNHLY, FYNNEI. The CDR3 region is CAAGPRVGNRETQYF. CDR3 nucleotides: TGTGCCGCGGGGCCCAGGGTGGGCAATAGGGAGACCCAGTACTTC.

This rearrangement joins TRBV15 to TRBJ2-7, with 10 bases matching TRBD1. The CDR3 is 15 residues long. CDR1 is LNHNV, CDR2 YYDKDF, per germline (reference sequence). The V segment lost 3 bases and the J segment 0 bases; nucleotides outside the gene matches: 2. The CDR3 here is CATSSWTGGSYEQYF. The CDR3 DNA reads as TGTGCCACCAGCAGTTGGACAGGGGGCTCCTACGAGCAGTACTTC. The variable domain in full, completed from reference TRBV15 and TRBJ2-7, reads DAMVIQNPRYQVTQFGKPVTLSCSQTLNHNVMYWYQQKSSQAPKLLFHYYDKDFNNEADTPDNFQSRRPNTSFCFLDIRSPGLGDTAMYLCATSSWTGGSYEQYFGPGTRLTVT.

The DNA of the CDR3 is TGTGCCAGCAGTTTAGGACTAGCGGGAGGATACGAGCAGTACTTC. Residues: CASSLGLAGGYEQYF. This chain joins TRBV28 and TRBJ2-7, with TRBD2 matching 14 bases. Germline CDR1 reads MDHEN; CDR2 reads SYDVKM. J lost 4 bases, V lost 2 bases, and 1 base had no gene match. This CDR3 comprises 15 residues. Together with reference TRBV28 and TRBJ2-7, the CDR3 gives the full variable domain: DVKVTQSSRYLVKRTGEKVFLECVQDMDHENMFWYRQDPGLGLRLIYFSYDVKMKEKGDIPEGYSVSREKKERFSLILESASTNQTSMYLCASSLGLAGGYEQYFGPGTRLTVT.

This clone occurred once. The chain employs TRBV5-1 and TRBJ2-7, with D uncertain. V was shortened by 0 bases and J by 6 bases, with 7 bases between the two germline ends. CDR1 is SGHRS, CDR2 YFSETQ, per germline. The CDR3 has 12 amino acids. This CDR3 is CASSLAMGEQYF. In nucleotides, the CDR3 is TGCGCCAGCAGCTTGGCCATGGGCGAGCAGTACTTC.

This clone was recorded a few times. The rearrangement uses TRBV27 and TRBJ2-7; D possibly corresponds to TRBD1 (5 bases). The CDR3 is 15 residues long. From germline, CDR1 is MNHEY and CDR2 SMNVEV (reference sequence). Trimming took off 3 bases at V and 2 bases at J, with 14 bases between the two ends. The CDR3 nucleotides read TGTGCCAGCAGTTTTAAAGGGGCCAACCCCTACGAGCAGTACTTC. Protein sequence: CASSFKGANPYEQYF.

A single count supports this clone. CDR3 amino acids: CSVRCYRGWVLETQYF. The DNA of the CDR3 is TGCAGCGTTAGATGTTACAGGGGATGGGTTTTGGAGACCCAGTACTTC. The rearrangement links TRBV29-1 to TRBJ2-5; 7 positions agree with TRBD1. After removal of 5 bases from V and 5 bases from J, the junction contained 17 bases not matched to a gene. Germline CDR1 reads SQVTM; CDR2 reads ANQGSEA. The CDR3 is made up of 16 amino acids.

The genes are TRBV19 and TRBJ2-7, with D possibly being TRBD2 (5 bases). Germline V CDR1 and CDR2: LNHDA, SQIVND (reference sequence). There are 13 residues in the CDR3. Deletions cut 3 bases from V and 7 bases from J, with 13 bases between. CDR3 protein: CASSIAGRREQYF. CDR3 DNA sequence: TGTGCCAGTAGTATCGCTGGGAGAAGAGAGCAGTACTTC.

The J gene is TRBJ2-5, the V gene TRBV27, with D perhaps given as TRBD1 or TRBD2 (6 bases each). Germline V gene data show CDR1 as MNHEY and CDR2 as SMNVEV (reference sequence). With 3 bases removed from V and 2 bases from J, the gap between germline ends came to 19 bases. The CDR3 is 17 amino acids. CDR3 amino acids: CASSLGASAQLQETQYF. DNA for the CDR3: TGTGCCAGCAGTTTGGGGGCTAGCGCCCAACTTCAAGAGACCCAGTACTTC.

This clone was seen only a few times. The rearrangement links TRBV29-1 to TRBJ1-3; D is uncertain. The V gene lost 5 bases and the J gene lost 0 bases, with 8 bases spanning the gap. Germline values: CDR1 SQVTM, CDR2 ANQGSEA. The CDR3 runs to 13 residues. The DNA of the CDR3 is TGCAGCGTTTCGGGAACCTCTGGAAACACCATATATTTT. Its protein is CSVSGTSGNTIYF. Using reference TRBV29-1 and TRBJ1-3 for the parts outside the CDR3, the full variable domain is SAVISQKPSRDICQRGTSLTIQCQVDSQVTMMFWYRQQPGQSLTLIATANQGSEATYESGFVIDKFPISRPNLTFSTLTVSNMSPEDSSIYLCSVSGTSGNTIYFGEGSWLTVV.

The chain recombines TRBV28 with TRBJ2-7; 9 bases agree with TRBD2. The V and J ends lost 1 base and 0 bases, in that order; junction bases with no gene match: 10. Looked up from germline, CDR1 is MDHEN and CDR2 is SYDVKM. The CDR3 loop spans 18 amino acids. CDR3 region: CASSLSTSLAGYSYEQYF. CDR3 coding DNA: TGTGCCAGCAGTTTATCAACCTCACTAGCGGGTTACTCCTACGAGCAGTACTTC.

V is TRBV5-1 and J is TRBJ1-1; D gene uncertain. Germline CDR1 reads SGHRS; CDR2 reads YFSETQ. V lost 4 bases to trimming and J lost 5 bases, with 12 bases between them. This CDR3 region has 13 residues. DNA of the CDR3: TGCGCCAGCAGCCCCGGCGGGGTGACTGAAGCTTTCTTT. It translates to CASSPGGVTEAFF.

The chain joins TRBV7-9 to TRBJ2-7; 9 nucleotides line up with TRBD1. The CDR3 is made up of 16 amino acids. Trimming took 3 bases from V and 3 from J; bases not matched to a gene: 9. Germline loops: CDR1 SEHNR, CDR2 FQNEAQ (reference sequence). The CDR3 DNA follows: TGTGCCAGCAGCTTCCCCGGGACAGGGAAGGTCTACGAGCAGTACTTC. Protein product: CASSFPGTGKVYEQYF.

V gene TRBV4-1 combines with J gene TRBJ2-7; 10 nucleotides match TRBD2. Germline loops: CDR1 MGHRA, CDR2 YSYEKL. V shed 0 bases, J shed 4 bases, and the junction held 6 bases outside the gene matches. The CDR3 consists of 16 residues. In DNA form, the CDR3 reads TGCGCCAGCAGCCAAGAACTAGCGGGAACTAGTTACGAGCAGTACTTC. This translates into CASSQELAGTSYEQYF.